This T cell receptor (beta chain) was recovered during a study of blood T cells in healthy people across ages. Study-level results: Observed TCR beta diversity showed a strong correlation with the percentage of naive T cells as measured by flow cytometry. Since the PBMCs were unsorted, naive and antigen-experienced cells could not be conclusively compared.

There are 14 residues in the CDR3. Germline CDR1 is SGHTA and CDR2 is FQGNSA. V shed 5 bases and J 4 bases; nucleotides not matched to a gene: 7. Through a sample-barcoded 5' primer and a J-beta primer mix, a second PCR was run for roughly 7 to 11 cycles. Every individual sample yielded 3 million or more paired-end reads (each containing CDR3). TCRdb called the 5' RACE reads again in MiXCR, with one record for every CDR3 protein. The sample shows roughly 1,700,000 distinct CDR3 sequences, under 30% of them seen only once. This clonotype was counted once. The antigen is unknown. The sequencing input was blood. The sequence came from a woman in her thirties in good health. V is TRBV7-2 and J is TRBJ2-7, with 8 bases identical to TRBD2. The CDR3 bases are TGTGCCAGCAGCCAAATACCTAGCGGGTACGAGCAGTACTTC. Protein product: CASSQIPSGYEQYF.